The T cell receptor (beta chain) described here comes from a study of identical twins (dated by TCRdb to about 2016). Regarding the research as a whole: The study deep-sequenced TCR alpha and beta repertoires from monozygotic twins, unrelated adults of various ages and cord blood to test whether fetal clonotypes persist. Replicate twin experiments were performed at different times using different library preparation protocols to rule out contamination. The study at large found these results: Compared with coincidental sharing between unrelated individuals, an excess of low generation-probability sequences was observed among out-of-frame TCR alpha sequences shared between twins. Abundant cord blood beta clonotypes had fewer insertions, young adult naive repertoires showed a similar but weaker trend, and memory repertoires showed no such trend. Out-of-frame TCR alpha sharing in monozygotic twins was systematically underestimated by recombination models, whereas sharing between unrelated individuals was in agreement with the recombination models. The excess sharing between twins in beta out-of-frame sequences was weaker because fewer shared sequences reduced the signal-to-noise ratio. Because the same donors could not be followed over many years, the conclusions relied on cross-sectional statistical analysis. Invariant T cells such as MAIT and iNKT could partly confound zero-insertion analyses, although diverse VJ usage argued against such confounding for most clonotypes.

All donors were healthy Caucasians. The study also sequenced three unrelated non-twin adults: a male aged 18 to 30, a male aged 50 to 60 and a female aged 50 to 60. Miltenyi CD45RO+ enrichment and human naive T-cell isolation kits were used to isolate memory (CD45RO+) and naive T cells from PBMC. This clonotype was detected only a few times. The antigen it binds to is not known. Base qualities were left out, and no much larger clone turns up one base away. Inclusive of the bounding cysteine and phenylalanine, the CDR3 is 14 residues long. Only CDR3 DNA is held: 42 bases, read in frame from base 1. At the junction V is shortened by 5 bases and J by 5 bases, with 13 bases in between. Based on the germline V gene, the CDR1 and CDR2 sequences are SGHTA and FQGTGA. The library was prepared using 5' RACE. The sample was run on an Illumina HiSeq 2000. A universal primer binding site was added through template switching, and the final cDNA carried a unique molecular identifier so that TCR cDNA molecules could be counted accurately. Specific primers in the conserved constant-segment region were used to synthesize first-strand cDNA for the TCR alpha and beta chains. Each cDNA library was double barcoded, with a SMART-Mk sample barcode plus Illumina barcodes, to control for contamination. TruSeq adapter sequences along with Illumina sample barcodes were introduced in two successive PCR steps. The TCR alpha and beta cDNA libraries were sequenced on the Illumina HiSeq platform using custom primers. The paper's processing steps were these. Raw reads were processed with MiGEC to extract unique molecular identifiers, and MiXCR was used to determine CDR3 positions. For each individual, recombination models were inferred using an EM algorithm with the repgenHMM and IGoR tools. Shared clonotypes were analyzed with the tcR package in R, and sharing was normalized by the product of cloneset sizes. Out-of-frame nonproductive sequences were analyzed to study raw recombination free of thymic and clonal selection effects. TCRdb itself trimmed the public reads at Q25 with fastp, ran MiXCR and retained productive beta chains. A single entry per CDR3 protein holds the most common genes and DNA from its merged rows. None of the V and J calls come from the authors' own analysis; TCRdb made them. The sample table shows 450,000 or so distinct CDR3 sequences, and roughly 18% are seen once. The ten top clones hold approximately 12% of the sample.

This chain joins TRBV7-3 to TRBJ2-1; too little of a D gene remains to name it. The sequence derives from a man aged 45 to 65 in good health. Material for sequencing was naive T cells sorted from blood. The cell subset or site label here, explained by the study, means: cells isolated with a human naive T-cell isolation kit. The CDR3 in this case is CASSPGGQNNEQFF. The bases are TGTGCCAGCAGCCCGGGCGGCCAAAACAATGAGCAGTTCTTC.